This T cell receptor (beta chain) was identified in a study of cytomegalovirus exposure and HLA in healthy donors. The PCR made use of 60 Vbeta and 13 Jbeta primers. The repertoire was sequenced with immunoSEQ multiplex PCR; TCRdb's copy has only in-frame clones and lacks some. The data contain about 160,000 clones, about 85% of them singletons. The CDR3 has 13 residues. Germline V gene lookup returns CDR1 MNHEY and CDR2 SVGAGI. Germline trimming cut 5 bases from V and 4 bases from J; bases unmatched to any gene: 4. The clonotype comes from a human donor in good health. J is TRBJ2-5 and V is TRBV6-5; TRBD1 aligns across 7 bases. Sample: PBMCs. The CDR3 spells CASSINRGETQYF. CDR3 in DNA: TGTGCCAGCAGTATAAACAGGGGAGAGACCCAGTACTTC.